This is a list of T cell receptor beta chains from one sample in a study of cytomegalovirus exposure and HLA in healthy donors. Data came from immunoSEQ multiplex PCR; TCRdb stores just in-frame clones and leaves some out. The sample gives some 310,000 clones, approximately 91% of which show up once; more than 0.95% is in the top ten. The sequenced material came from PBMCs. The receptors come from a man aged 25 to 40 in good health and CMV-seronegative. Each CDR3 is given with its conserved first and last residue. A D gene is named only where the DNA matches it firmly. Some rows have no size entry. The others give once, few or many, or a class for an expanded clone.

D	size	V	J	CDR3	DNA
.	few	TRBV2	TRBJ2-5	CASTAPLRTQYF	TGTGCCAGCACCGCCCCCCTCAGGACCCAGTACTTC
.	.	TRBV19	TRBJ1-1	CASSISVNTEAFF	TGTGCCAGTAGTATCTCAGTGAACACTGAAGCTTTCTTT
TRBD2	once	TRBV7-2	TRBJ2-2	CASLLAGVNTGELFF	TGTGCCAGCCTCCTAGCGGGGGTCAACACCGGGGAGCTGTTTTTT
TRBD1	.	TRBV6-5	TRBJ1-6	CASSYVTGGRSPLHF	TGTGCCAGCAGTTACGTGACAGGGGGTAGGTCACCCCTCCACTTT
.	.	TRBV27	TRBJ2-1	CASSQYNEQFF	TGTGCCAGCAGTCAATACAATGAGCAGTTCTTC
.	.	TRBV25-1	TRBJ2-6	CASSTFPNRDSGANVLTF	TGTGCCAGCAGTACCTTCCCAAACAGGGACTCTGGGGCCAACGTCCTGACTTTC
TRBD1	.	TRBV4-3	TRBJ1-4	CASSLTGARSEKLFF	TGCGCCAGCAGCCTTACAGGGGCCAGGAGTGAAAAACTGTTTTTT
TRBD1	.	TRBV5-4	TRBJ1-1	CASSLGQGRTEAFF	TGTGCCAGCAGCCTAGGACAGGGGCGTACTGAAGCTTTCTTT
.	.	TRBV19	TRBJ1-2	CATGGSLSYTF	TGTGCTACGGGGGGATCCCTCTCCTACACCTTC
.	.	TRBV6-5	TRBJ2-7	CASKRTDEQYF	TGTGCCAGCAAAAGGACAGACGAGCAGTACTTC
.	.	TRBV10-2	TRBJ2-2	CASRILSNTGELFF	TGCGCCAGCAGAATCCTTTCTAACACCGGGGAGCTGTTTTTT
TRBD2	once	TRBV5-1	TRBJ2-1	CASSLGGGSYNEQFF	TGCGCCAGCAGCTTGGGCGGGGGCTCCTACAATGAGCAGTTCTTC
.	once	TRBV14	TRBJ2-2	CASSQDYFNTGELFF	TGTGCCAGCAGCCAAGATTACTTTAACACCGGGGAGCTGTTTTTT
TRBD2	.	TRBV7-2	TRBJ2-5	CASSGGGKQETQYF	TGTGCCAGCAGCGGGGGGGGAAAGCAAGAGACCCAGTACTTC
TRBD1	.	TRBV19	TRBJ2-7	CASSIARDRGYEQYF	TGTGCCAGTAGTATAGCCCGGGACAGGGGCTACGAGCAGTACTTC
TRBD2	.	TRBV10-3	TRBJ2-1	CAISTLSGGAGEQFF	TGTGCCATCAGTACCCTGAGCGGGGGGGCCGGTGAGCAGTTCTTC
.	.	TRBV5-1	TRBJ2-4	CASSLAATSGDIQYF	TGCGCCAGCAGCTTGGCGGCGACTAGTGGAGACATTCAGTACTTC
TRBD1	.	TRBV19	TRBJ2-3	CASSPTGKYRVDTQYF	TGTGCCAGTAGTCCGACAGGGAAATACAGAGTAGATACGCAGTATTTT
.	.	TRBV18	TRBJ1-5	CASSELRGSNQPQHF	TGTGCCAGCTCAGAGTTGCGGGGAAGCAATCAGCCCCAGCATTTT
.	.	TRBV6-4	TRBJ1-6	CASSERVKRFGSPLHF	TGTGCCAGCAGTGAGCGGGTTAAACGGTTCGGTTCACCCCTCCACTTT
.	.	TRBV6-5	TRBJ2-5	CASSYDWETQYF	TGTGCCAGCAGTTACGACTGGGAGACCCAGTACTTC
TRBD2	few	TRBV19	TRBJ2-7	CASSFGSGGTYEQYF	TGTGCCAGTAGTTTTGGTAGCGGGGGAACCTACGAGCAGTACTTC
TRBD2	once	TRBV10-3	TRBJ2-3	CASRGAGGTKHTDTQYF	TGTGCCTCACGGGGAGCGGGGGGCACTAAACACACAGATACGCAGTATTTT
.	.	TRBV5-1	TRBJ2-6	CASSAPTHSGANVLTF	TGCGCCAGCAGCGCTCCGACACACTCTGGGGCCAACGTCCTGACTTTC
.	.	TRBV7-6	TRBJ2-7	CASSLEAAFYEQYF	TGTGCCAGCAGCTTAGAGGCGGCCTTCTACGAGCAGTACTTC
TRBD2	.	TRBV29-1	TRBJ2-1	CSVDRLAGDELDSYNEQFF	TGCAGCGTTGATCGGCTAGCGGGGGATGAATTAGACTCCTACAATGAGCAGTTCTTC
TRBD2	.	TRBV28	TRBJ2-5	CASSYNRRGREETQYF	TGTGCCAGCAGTTACAATCGGCGGGGGAGAGAAGAGACCCAGTACTTC
.	.	TRBV7-9	TRBJ2-7	CASSFQGEQYF	TGTGCCAGCAGCTTCCAGGGCGAGCAGTACTTC
TRBD1	.	TRBV10-1	TRBJ1-1	CASRGQGINTEAFF	TGCGCCAGCAGGGGACAGGGGATAAACACTGAAGCTTTCTTT
.	.	TRBV2	TRBJ1-2	CASKVSTLPGAGRGYTF	TGTGCCAGCAAAGTGTCGACTCTACCTGGTGCTGGTAGGGGCTACACCTTC
.	.	TRBV6-5	TRBJ1-6	CATTRADNSPLHF	TGTGCCACTACAAGAGCGGATAATTCACCCCTCCACTTT
.	.	TRBV30	TRBJ2-7	CAWSADRTSYEQYF	TGTGCCTGGAGTGCCGACAGGACCTCCTACGAGCAGTACTTC
TRBD1	.	TRBV12-5	TRBJ2-1	CASRTGGIWEQFF	TGTGCTAGCAGGACAGGGGGGATTTGGGAGCAGTTCTTC
.	once	TRBV2	TRBJ1-5	CASSATRFGNQPQHF	TGTGCCAGCAGCGCTACCAGGTTTGGTAATCAGCCCCAGCATTTT
.	few	TRBV10-3	TRBJ2-7	CAISESVTGGTF	TGTGCCATCAGTGAGTCAGTAACAGGCGGAACCTTC
TRBD1	.	TRBV5-6	TRBJ1-1	CASSSGTGGTEAFF	TGTGCCAGCAGCTCTGGGACAGGGGGGACTGAAGCTTTCTTT
.	.	TRBV7-2	TRBJ1-4	CASTLLRTANEKLFF	TGTGCCAGCACCCTTTTGCGGACAGCGAATGAAAAACTGTTTTTT
.	few	TRBV9	TRBJ1-6	CASQGLNSPLHF	TGTGCCAGCCAGGGGCTGAATTCACCCCTCCACTTT
TRBD1	.	TRBV6-5	TRBJ1-6	CASSYFRGTENSPLHF	TGTGCCAGCAGTTATTTCAGGGGGACGGAGAATTCACCCCTCCACTTT
TRBD1	.	TRBV29-1	TRBJ1-1	CSYIKGAVTEAFF	TGCAGCTACATAAAGGGGGCTGTCACTGAAGCTTTCTTT
.	once	TRBV6-1	TRBJ1-2	CASTLGGIGYTF	TGTGCCAGCACACTCGGGGGAATTGGCTACACCTTC
.	.	TRBV19	TRBJ1-2	CATKRWASEDGYTF	TGTGCCACCAAGAGGTGGGCATCGGAGGATGGCTACACCTTC
.	.	TRBV6-5	TRBJ2-7	CASSYRGGPLYEQYF	TGTGCCAGCAGTTACCGAGGGGGACCCTTATACGAGCAGTACTTC
.	.	TRBV14	TRBJ2-5	CASSQDRSGEKYF	TGTGCCAGCAGCCAAGATCGTTCGGGAGAGAAGTACTTC
TRBD1	.	TRBV5-1	TRBJ1-1	CASRDRRTINTEAFF	TGCGCCAGCAGGGACAGGCGTACCATTAACACTGAAGCTTTCTTT
.	.	TRBV7-9	TRBJ1-3	CASSSTGQGNTIYF	TGTGCCAGCAGCTCGACAGGTCAAGGAAACACCATATATTTT
.	.	TRBV6-5	TRBJ2-7	CASKGDHEQYF	TGTGCCAGCAAGGGGGATCACGAGCAGTACTTC
.	.	TRBV7-5	TRBJ2-7	CARSPGQLHEQYF	TGTGCCAGAAGCCCGGGACAGCTCCACGAGCAGTACTTC
.	.	TRBV10-2	TRBJ2-6	CASSSSGANVLTF	TGCGCCAGCAGTTCGTCTGGGGCCAACGTCCTGACTTTC
TRBD1	.	TRBV13	TRBJ1-2	CASSLGTGDGYTF	TGTGCCAGCAGCTTAGGGACAGGGGACGGCTACACCTTC
.	.	TRBV1	TRBJ1-5	CTSSHRPDSLHQPQHF	TGCACCAGCAGCCACAGACCCGACAGTCTCCATCAGCCCCAGCATTTT
.	once	TRBV7-2	TRBJ1-2	CASSLGSGTNYGYTF	TGTGCCAGCAGCTTAGGGTCAGGGACTAACTATGGCTACACCTTC
.	.	TRBV6-5	TRBJ1-5	CASSRTGIAQPQHF	TGTGCCAGCAGCCGCACAGGGATCGCTCAGCCCCAGCATTTT
.	.	TRBV5-8	TRBJ1-6	CASRLPWGRRDGSPLHF	TGTGCCAGCAGGCTTCCCTGGGGCAGGCGAGACGGTTCACCCCTCCACTTT
.	.	TRBV5-1	TRBJ2-5	CASSLTHGGETQYF	TGCGCCAGCAGCTTGACGCATGGAGGAGAGACCCAGTACTTC
.	.	TRBV4-1	TRBJ1-1	CASSPWTAGENEAFF	TGCGCCAGCAGCCCATGGACAGCAGGGGAGAATGAAGCTTTCTTT
.	.	TRBV5-1	TRBJ2-7	CASSLDVGTGYYEQYF	TGCGCCAGCAGCTTGGACGTCGGGACTGGTTACTACGAGCAGTACTTC